The T cell receptor beta chain under discussion was sequenced for a study of identical twins. Study results and limitations: Fewer insertions were carried by abundant cord blood beta clonotypes, but none was seen in memory repertoires.

In germline, CDR1 is SGHDN, CDR2 FVKESK. V was pared by 3 bases and J by 1 base, with 20 bases of the junction left unmatched. This CDR3 is built from 20 residues. Template switching added a universal primer site, and cDNA bore unique molecular identifiers. MiXCR was run by TCRdb on the 5' RACE reads, yielding one entry per CDR3 protein. Altogether a few hundred thousand distinct CDR3 sequences are present, around a tenth being singletons, with the ten largest covering roughly 3%. A note on this clonotype: Its antigen is still unknown.

The data also belong to a second study, concerning yellow fever vaccine responses in identical twins. That study reports: Twins' T cell vaccine responses reportedly looked partly convergent, partly personalized.

The rearrangement uses TRBV14 and TRBJ1-1; TRBD1 matches at 7 bases. The material sequenced was PBMCs. The sequence derives from a young woman in good health. This CDR3 reads CASSHGLDRPRGGKNTEAFF. The CDR3, as DNA: TGTGCCAGCAGCCACGGTCTGGACAGGCCGCGGGGGGGGAAGAACACTGAAGCTTTCTTT.